This T cell receptor (beta chain) comes out of a study of cytomegalovirus exposure and HLA in healthy donors. Vbeta (60) and Jbeta (13) primers were used in the PCR. Assay: immunoSEQ multiplex PCR; the TCRdb copy retains only in-frame clones and omits some. The sample includes under 65,000 clones, less than 85% seen only once; the top ten take under 3.5%. What was sequenced was PBMCs. This sequence originates from a woman between 18 and 30 years old in good health and CMV-seronegative.

The chain's CDR3 is CASSPPGVAYEQYF. For the CDR3, the DNA is TGCGCCAGCAGCCCCCCAGGGGTCGCCTACGAGCAGTACTTC. The chain carries TRBV5-1 and TRBJ2-5; a possible D gene is TRBD1 (6 bases). The J call may be mistaken, given a closer DNA end match to TRBJ2-7. This CDR3 spans 14 amino acids. Germline V gene lookup returns CDR1 SGHRS and CDR2 YFSETQ.